This T cell receptor (beta chain) was sequenced in a study of shared clonotypes between healthy human individuals. Study-wide results and caveats: A reduction in generation probabilities was seen for non-shared clonotypes relative to those shared by all four donors.

To note about this clone: Its antigen remains unidentified. This CDR3 is also generated by other DNA sequences in the sample.

Samples underwent the assay at deep level. Using immunoSEQ multiplex PCR, the repertoire was profiled, and TCRdb retains in-frame clones only, with some absent. The table lists 950,000 to 1,100,000 clones, more than 65% of them singletons, with around 1.4% in the top ten. The sequencing input was memory CD4+ T cells sorted from blood. Documented subset: CD45RA-negative fraction. The clonotype originates from a man aged 18-30 years in good health.

The CDR3 sequence is CSVGGRGDQPQHF. DNA for the CDR3: TGCAGCGTTGGGGGTAGGGGAGATCAGCCCCAGCATTTT. The chain employs TRBV29-1 and TRBJ1-5; TRBD1 might be the D (5 bases). Germline V gene sequence: CDR1 SQVTM, CDR2 ANQGSEA. V was shortened by 4 bases and J by 5 bases, with 12 bases between the two germline ends. The CDR3 length is 13 residues.